This T cell receptor beta chain was observed in a study of shared clonotypes between healthy human individuals. TCRdb keeps only in-frame clones here, not all; method: immunoSEQ multiplex PCR. The sample lists roughly 640,000 clones, around 97% occurring once. Germline values: CDR1 LNHDA, CDR2 SQIVND (reference sequence). The V gene lost 5 bases and the J gene lost 4 bases, with 8 bases spanning the gap. This CDR3 region has 13 residues. The sequenced sample consisted of naive CD4+ T cells sorted from blood. Documented subset: CD45RA+ positively selected. The V gene is TRBV19, the J gene TRBJ2-2; no clear D gene. This clonotype was sampled from a woman in her 30s in good health. CDR3 protein: CASSSPGTGELFF. In DNA, the CDR3 is TGTGCCAGTAGTTCACCGGGCACCGGGGAGCTGTTTTTT.